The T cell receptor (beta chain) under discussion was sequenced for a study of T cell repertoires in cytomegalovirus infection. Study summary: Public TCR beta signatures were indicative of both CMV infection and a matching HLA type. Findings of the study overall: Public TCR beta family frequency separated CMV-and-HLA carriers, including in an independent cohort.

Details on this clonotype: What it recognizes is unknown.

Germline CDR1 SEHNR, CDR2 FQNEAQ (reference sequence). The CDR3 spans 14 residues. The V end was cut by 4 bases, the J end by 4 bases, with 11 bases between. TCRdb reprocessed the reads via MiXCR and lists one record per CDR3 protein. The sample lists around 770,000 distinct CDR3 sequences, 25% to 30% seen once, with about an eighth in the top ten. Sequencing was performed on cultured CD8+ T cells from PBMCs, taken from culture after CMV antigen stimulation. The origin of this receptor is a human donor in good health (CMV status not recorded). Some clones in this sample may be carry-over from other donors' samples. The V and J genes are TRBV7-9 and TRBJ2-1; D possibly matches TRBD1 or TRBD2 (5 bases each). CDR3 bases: TGTGCCAGCAGCTACCAAGAGGGGTACAATGAGCAGTTCTTC. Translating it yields CASSYQEGYNEQFF.